This TCR beta chain was obtained from a study of blood T cell repertoires in COVID-19. Study in general: Material from acute and convalescent COVID-19 was sourced from the United States, Italy and Spain. T cells, B-cell-depleted T cells, or PBMCs supplied cDNA or gDNA.

This clone was counted only a few times. Looked up from germline, CDR1 is MNHNS and CDR2 is SASEGT. CDR3 length: 14 residues. The V end lost 2 bases, the J end lost 4 bases, and 11 bases lay between the germline ends. As processed by the authors: Using reference gene primer amplification, nucleated cell counts were estimated. Generated by immunoSEQ multiplex PCR, the TCRdb table keeps only in-frame clones and is missing some. V and J calls and clone size come straight from that table; D and trimming were deduced from the DNA. The profile shows roughly 41,000 clones, approximately 91% of them singletons.

The sequenced sample was peripheral blood. The clonotype was recovered from a man between 60 and 70 years old with active COVID-19. J is TRBJ1-2 and V is TRBV6-1, with unresolved D. The CDR3 nucleotides are TGTGCCAGCAGTGAATTGCGGCAGAGCTATGGCTACACCTTC. It translates to CASSELRQSYGYTF.